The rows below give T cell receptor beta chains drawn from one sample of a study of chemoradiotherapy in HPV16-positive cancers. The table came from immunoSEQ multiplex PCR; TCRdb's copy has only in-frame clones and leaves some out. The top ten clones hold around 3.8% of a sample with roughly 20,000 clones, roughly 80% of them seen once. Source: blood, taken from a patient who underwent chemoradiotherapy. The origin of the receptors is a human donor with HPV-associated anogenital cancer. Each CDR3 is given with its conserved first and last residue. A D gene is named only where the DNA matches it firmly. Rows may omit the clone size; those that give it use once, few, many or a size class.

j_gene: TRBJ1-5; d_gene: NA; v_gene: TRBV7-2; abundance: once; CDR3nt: TGTGCCAGCAGCTTTACAGGGTACAATCAGCCCCAGCATTTT; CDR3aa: CASSFTGYNQPQHF
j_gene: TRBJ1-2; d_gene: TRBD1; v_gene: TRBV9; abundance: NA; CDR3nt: TGTGCCAGCAGCGTCGGGACAGCGCTTTATGGCTACACCTTC; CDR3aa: CASSVGTALYGYTF
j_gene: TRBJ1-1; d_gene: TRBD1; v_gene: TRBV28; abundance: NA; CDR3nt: TGTGCCAGCAGTTTATTCGACAGGGGAATGAGGAACACTGAAGCTTTCTTT; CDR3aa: CASSLFDRGMRNTEAFF
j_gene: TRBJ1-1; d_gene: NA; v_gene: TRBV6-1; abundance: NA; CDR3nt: TGTGCCAGCAGTCGGACGGACAACACTGAAGCTTTCTTT; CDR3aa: CASSRTDNTEAFF
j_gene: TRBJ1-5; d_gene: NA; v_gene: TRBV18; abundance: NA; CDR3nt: TGTGCCAGCTCACCACCGGGATATAGCAATCAGCCCCAGCATTTT; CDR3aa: CASSPPGYSNQPQHF
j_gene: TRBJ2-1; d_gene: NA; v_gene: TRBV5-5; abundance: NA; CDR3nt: TGTGCCAGCAGCTTGGGATCGGCGAATGAGCAGTTCTTC; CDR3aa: CASSLGSANEQFF
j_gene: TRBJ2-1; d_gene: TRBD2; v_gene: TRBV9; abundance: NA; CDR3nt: TGTGCCAGCAGCGTAGGGCCGACTAGCGGGTTTTACAATGAGCAGTTCTTC; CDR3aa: CASSVGPTSGFYNEQFF
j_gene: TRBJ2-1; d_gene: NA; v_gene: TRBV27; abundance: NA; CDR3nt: TGTGCCAGCAGTAGGATCGGGCGGGGCTCGGCCTACAATGAGCAGTTCTTC; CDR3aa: CASSRIGRGSAYNEQFF
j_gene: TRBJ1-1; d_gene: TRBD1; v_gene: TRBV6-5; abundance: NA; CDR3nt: TGTGCCAGCAGGGCCGGGACAGGAAAATACACTGAAGCTTTCTTT; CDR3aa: CASRAGTGKYTEAFF
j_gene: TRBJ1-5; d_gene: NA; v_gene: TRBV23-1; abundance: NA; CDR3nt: TGCGCCAGCAGCCCCCGGGGGGGCCTTATGAGTAAGCCCCAGCATTTT; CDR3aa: CASSPRGGLMSKPQHF
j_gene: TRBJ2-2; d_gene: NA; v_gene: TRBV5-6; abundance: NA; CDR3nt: TGTGCCAGCAGCTTTGCTTTGGGGGGGAACACCGGGGAGCTGTTTTTT; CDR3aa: CASSFALGGNTGELFF
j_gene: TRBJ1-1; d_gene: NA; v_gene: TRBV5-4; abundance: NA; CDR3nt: TGTGCCAGCAGCTTTCGGGGCTTCAACACTGAAGCTTTCTTT; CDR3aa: CASSFRGFNTEAFF
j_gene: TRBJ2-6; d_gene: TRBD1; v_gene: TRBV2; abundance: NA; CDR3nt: TGTGCCAGCAGTGGGACAGGGGGTTCCTCTGGGGCCAACGTCCTGACTTTC; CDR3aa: CASSGTGGSSGANVLTF
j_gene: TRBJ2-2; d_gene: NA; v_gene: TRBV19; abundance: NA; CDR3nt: TGTGCCAGTAGTATCCCCGGGTTGGTGGCCGGGGAGCTGTTTTTT; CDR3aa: CASSIPGLVAGELFF
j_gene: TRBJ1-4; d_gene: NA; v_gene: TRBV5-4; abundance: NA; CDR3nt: TGTGCCAGCAGCTTGTGGGAGGAAAAACTGTTTTTT; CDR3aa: CASSLWEEKLFF
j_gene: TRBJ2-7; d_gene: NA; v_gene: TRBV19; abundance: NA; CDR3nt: TGTGCCAGTAGTTCGACGACAGGAAACCACGAGCAGTACTTC; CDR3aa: CASSSTTGNHEQYF
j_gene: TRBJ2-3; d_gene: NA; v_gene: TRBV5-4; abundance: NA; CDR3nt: TGTGCCAGCAGCTTATGGGGGCCCCTCACAGATACGCAGTATTTT; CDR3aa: CASSLWGPLTDTQYF
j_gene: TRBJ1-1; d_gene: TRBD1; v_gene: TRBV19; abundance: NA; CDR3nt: TGTGCCAGTATGCCGGGACAGGGGAAATCTCTTGAAGCTTTCTTT; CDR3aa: CASMPGQGKSLEAFF
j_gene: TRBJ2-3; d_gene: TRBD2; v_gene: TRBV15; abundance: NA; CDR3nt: TGTGCCACCAGCAGACATTACGTGCGGGGGGGCTCCACAGATACGCAGTATTTT; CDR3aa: CATSRHYVRGGSTDTQYF
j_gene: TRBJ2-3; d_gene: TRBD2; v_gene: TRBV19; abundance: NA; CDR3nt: TGTGCCAGTAGTGGGGGGGGAACAGATACGCAGTATTTT; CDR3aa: CASSGGGTDTQYF
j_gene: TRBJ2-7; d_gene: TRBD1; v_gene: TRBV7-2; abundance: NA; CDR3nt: TGTGCCAGCAGCGGAGGGGACAGGGGGAACGAGCAGTACTTC; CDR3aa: CASSGGDRGNEQYF
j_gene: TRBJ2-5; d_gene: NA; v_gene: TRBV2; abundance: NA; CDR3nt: TGTGCCAGCAGTGGTGACCGGGGGAATTTTGAGACCCAGTACTTC; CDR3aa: CASSGDRGNFETQYF
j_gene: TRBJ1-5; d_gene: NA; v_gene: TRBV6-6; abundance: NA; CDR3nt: TGTGCCAGCACCAAACAAGTTAGCAATCAGCCCCAGCATTTT; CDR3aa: CASTKQVSNQPQHF